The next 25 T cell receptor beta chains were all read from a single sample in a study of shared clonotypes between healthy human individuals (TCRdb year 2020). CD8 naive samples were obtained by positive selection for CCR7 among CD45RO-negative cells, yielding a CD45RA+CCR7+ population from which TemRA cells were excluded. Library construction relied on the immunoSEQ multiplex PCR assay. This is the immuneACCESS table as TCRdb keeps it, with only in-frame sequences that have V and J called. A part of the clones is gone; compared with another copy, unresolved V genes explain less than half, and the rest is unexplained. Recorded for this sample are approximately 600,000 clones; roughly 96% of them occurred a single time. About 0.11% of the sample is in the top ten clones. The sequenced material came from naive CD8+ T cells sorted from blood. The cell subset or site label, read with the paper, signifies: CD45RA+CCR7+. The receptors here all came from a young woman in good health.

The CDR3 DNA reads as TGTGCCAGCAGTTTGACAGGCCCCCTCGACTTTAACACCGGGGAGCTGTTTTTT. This encodes CASSLTGPLDFNTGELFF. The chain combines TRBV27 with TRBJ2-2; possibly TRBD1 for D (6 bases). The CDR3 is 18 residues long. Germline-derived CDR1 and CDR2 are MNHEY and SMNVEV (reference sequence). The V and J ends lost 3 bases and 2 bases respectively, with 19 bases between them.

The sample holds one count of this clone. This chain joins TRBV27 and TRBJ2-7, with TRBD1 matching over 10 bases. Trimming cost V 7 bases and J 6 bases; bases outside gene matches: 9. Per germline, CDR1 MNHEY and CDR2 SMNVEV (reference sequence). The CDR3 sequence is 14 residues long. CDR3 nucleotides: TGTGCCAGCACCTTGACCGGGACAGGGGCCGAGCAGTACTTC. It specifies CASTLTGTGAEQYF.

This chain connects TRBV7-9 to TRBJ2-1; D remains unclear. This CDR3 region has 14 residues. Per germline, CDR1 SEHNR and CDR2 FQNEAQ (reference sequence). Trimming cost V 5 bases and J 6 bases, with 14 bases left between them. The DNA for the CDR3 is TGTGCCAGCAGCCAGATCCGTGGAGTCAATGAGCAGTTCTTC. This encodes CASSQIRGVNEQFF.

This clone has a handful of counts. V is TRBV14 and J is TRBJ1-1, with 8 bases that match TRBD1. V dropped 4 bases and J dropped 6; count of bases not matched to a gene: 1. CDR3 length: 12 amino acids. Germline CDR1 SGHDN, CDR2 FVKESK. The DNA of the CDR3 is TGTGCCAGCAGCCCAGGGGGCTCTGAAGCTTTCTTT. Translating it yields CASSPGGSEAFF.

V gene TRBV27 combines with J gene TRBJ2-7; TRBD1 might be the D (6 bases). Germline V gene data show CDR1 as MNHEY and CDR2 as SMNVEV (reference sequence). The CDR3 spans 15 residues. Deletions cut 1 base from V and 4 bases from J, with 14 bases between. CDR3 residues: CASSLLGANLYEQYF. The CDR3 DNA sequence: TGTGCCAGCAGTTTATTGGGGGCCAATCTTTACGAGCAGTACTTC.

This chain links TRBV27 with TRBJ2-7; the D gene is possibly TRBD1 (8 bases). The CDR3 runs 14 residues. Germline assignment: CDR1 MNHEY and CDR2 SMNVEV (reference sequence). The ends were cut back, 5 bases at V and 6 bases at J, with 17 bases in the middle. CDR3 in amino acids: CASSRTGGGIEQYF. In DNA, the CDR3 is TGTGCCAGCAGTCGAACAGGGGGGGGGATCGAGCAGTACTTC.

CDR3 residues: CASSSVGGSYEQYF. The DNA of the CDR3 is TGTGCCAGCAGCTCAGTTGGAGGATCCTACGAGCAGTACTTC. The chain recombines TRBV7-9 with TRBJ2-7; tentative D call: TRBD2 (5 bases). The V end was cut by 4 bases, the J end by 1 base, with 11 bases between. The CDR3 has 14 residues. The germline V gene has CDR1 SEHNR and CDR2 FQNEAQ (reference sequence).

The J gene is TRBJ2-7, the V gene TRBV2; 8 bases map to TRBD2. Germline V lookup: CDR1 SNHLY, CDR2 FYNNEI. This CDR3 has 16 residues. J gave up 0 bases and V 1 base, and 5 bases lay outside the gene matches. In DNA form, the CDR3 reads TGTGCCAGCAGTGAAGGCGTTAGCGGGATCTCCTACGAGCAGTACTTC. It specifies CASSEGVSGISYEQYF.

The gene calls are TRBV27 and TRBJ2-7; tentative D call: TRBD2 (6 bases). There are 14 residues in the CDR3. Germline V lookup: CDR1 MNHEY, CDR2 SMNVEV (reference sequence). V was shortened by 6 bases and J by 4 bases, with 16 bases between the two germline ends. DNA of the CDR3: TGTGCCAGCAGGGGGGGATGGGGTCCATACGAGCAGTACTTC. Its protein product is CASRGGWGPYEQYF.

Here the CDR3 reads CASSLSLGRDNEQFF. CDR3 nucleotide sequence: TGTGCCAGCAGTTTATCGCTCGGGAGGGACAATGAGCAGTTCTTC. The rearrangement links TRBV27 to TRBJ2-1; TRBD2 matches 8 bases. This CDR3 is 15 amino acids long. J lost 5 bases, V lost 0 bases, and 3 bases had no gene match. Germline V gives CDR1 MNHEY, CDR2 SMNVEV (reference sequence).

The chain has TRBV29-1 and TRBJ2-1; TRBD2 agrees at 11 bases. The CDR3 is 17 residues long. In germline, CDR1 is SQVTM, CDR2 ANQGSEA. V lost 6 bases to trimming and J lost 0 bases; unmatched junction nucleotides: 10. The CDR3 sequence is CSVVLAGGPSSYNEQFF. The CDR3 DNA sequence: TGCAGCGTCGTTCTAGCGGGAGGCCCCAGCTCCTACAATGAGCAGTTCTTC.

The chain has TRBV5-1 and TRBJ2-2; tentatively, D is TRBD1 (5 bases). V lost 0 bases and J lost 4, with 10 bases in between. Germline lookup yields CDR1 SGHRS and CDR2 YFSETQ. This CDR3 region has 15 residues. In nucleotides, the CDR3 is TGCGCCAGCAGCTTGGATGGGGCAGCCACCGGGGAGCTGTTTTTT. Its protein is CASSLDGAATGELFF. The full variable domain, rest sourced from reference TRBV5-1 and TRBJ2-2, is KAGVTQTPRYLIKTRGQQVTLSCSPISGHRSVSWYQQTPGQGLQFLFEYFSETQRNKGNFPGRFSGRQFSNSRSEMNVSTLELGDSALYLCASSLDGAATGELFFGEGSRLTVL.

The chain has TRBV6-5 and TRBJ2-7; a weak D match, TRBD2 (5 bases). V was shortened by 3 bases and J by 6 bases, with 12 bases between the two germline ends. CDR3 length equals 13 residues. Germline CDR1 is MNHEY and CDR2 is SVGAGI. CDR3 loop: CASSYPPAGEQYF. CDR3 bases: TGTGCCAGCAGTTATCCCCCCGCGGGCGAGCAGTACTTC.

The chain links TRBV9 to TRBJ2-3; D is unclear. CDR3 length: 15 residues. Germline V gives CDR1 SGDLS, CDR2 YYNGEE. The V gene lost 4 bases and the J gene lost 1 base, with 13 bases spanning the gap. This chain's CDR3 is CASSSTTVRTDTQYF. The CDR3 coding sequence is TGTGCCAGCAGCTCCACGACGGTGCGCACAGATACGCAGTATTTT.

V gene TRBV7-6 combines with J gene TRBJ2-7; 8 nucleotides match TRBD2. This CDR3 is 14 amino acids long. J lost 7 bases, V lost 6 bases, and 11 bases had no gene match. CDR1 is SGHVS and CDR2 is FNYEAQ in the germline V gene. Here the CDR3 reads CASSRAGGMSEQYF. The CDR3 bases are TGTGCCAGCAGTCGGGCGGGGGGTATGAGTGAGCAGTACTTC.

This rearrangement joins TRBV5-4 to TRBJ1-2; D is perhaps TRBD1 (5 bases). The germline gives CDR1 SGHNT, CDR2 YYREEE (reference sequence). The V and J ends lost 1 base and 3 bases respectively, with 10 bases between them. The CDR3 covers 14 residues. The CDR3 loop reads CASSLFGTDYGYTF. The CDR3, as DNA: TGTGCCAGCAGCTTGTTCGGGACGGACTATGGCTACACCTTC.

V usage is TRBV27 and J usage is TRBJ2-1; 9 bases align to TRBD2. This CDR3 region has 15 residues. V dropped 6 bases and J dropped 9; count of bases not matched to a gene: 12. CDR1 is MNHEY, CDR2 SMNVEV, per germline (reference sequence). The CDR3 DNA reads TGTGCCAGCAGCCCCATCCGTAGCGGGAGTGGTGAGCAGTTCTTC. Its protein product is CASSPIRSGSGEQFF.

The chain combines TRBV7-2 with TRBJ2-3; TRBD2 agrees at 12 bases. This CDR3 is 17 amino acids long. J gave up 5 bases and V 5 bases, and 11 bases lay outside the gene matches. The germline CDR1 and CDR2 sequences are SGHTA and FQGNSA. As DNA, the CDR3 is TGTGCCAGCAGCCCGCGACTAGCGGGAGTTTCTGGAGATACGCAGTATTTT. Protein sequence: CASSPRLAGVSGDTQYF.

The CDR3 here is CASSLILQLNTEAFF. CDR3 nucleotide sequence: TGTGCCAGCAGTTTAATCCTACAGCTGAACACTGAAGCTTTCTTT. The gene calls are TRBV28 and TRBJ1-1; D gene ambiguous. The V end was cut by 2 bases, the J end by 0 bases, with 10 bases between. This CDR3 region has 15 residues. Germline-derived CDR1 and CDR2 are MDHEN and SYDVKM.

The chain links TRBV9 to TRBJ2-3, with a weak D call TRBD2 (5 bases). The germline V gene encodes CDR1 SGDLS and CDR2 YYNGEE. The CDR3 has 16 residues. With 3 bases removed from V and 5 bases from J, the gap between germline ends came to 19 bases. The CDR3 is CASSAPKGRVGDTQYF. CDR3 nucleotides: TGTGCCAGCAGCGCCCCCAAAGGGAGAGTGGGAGATACGCAGTATTTT.

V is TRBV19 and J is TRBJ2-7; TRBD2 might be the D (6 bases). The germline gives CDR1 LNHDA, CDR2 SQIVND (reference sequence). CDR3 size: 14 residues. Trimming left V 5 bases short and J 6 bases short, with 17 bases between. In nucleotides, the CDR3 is TGTGCCAGTAGTGCAACATTCGGGGGATCCGAGCAGTACTTC. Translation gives CASSATFGGSEQYF.

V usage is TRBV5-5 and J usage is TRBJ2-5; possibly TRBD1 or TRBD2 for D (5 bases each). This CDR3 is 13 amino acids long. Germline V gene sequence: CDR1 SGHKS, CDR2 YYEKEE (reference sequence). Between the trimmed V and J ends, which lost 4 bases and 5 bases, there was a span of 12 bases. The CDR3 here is CASSGGEGETQYF. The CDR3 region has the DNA TGTGCCAGCAGCGGGGGAGAGGGGGAGACCCAGTACTTC.

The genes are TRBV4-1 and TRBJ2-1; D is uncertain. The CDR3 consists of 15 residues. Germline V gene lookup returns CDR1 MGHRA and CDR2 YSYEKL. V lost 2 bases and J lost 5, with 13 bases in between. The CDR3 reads CASSQSPHGNNEQFF. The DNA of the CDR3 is TGCGCCAGCAGCCAATCTCCCCATGGGAACAATGAGCAGTTCTTC.

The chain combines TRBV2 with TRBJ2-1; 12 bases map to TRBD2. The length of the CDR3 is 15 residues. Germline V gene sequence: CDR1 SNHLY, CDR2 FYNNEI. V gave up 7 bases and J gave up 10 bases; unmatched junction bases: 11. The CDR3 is CASTNRLAGEEEQFF. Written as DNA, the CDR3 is TGTGCCAGCACGAACCGACTAGCGGGAGAAGAAGAGCAGTTCTTC.

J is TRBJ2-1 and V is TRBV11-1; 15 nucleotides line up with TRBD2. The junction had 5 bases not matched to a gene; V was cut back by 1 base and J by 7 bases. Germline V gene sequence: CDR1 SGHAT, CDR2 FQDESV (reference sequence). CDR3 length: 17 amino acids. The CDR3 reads CASSLGTSGRAGNEQFF. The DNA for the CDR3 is TGTGCCAGCAGCTTAGGGACTAGCGGGAGGGCCGGGAATGAGCAGTTCTTC.